This T cell receptor beta chain was captured in a study of cytomegalovirus exposure and HLA in healthy donors. Study-wide findings and caveats: A later analysis found that most CMV-associated TCR beta chains appeared HLA-restricted.

Primers for the PCR totalled 60 Vbeta and 13 Jbeta. Using immunoSEQ multiplex PCR, the repertoire was profiled, and TCRdb retains in-frame clones only, with some absent. This table has 150,000 to 200,000 clones, about 64% appearing once. The CDR3 is made up of 15 amino acids. Germline V gene lookup returns CDR1 SNHLY and CDR2 FYNNEI. The ends lost 4 bases at V and 2 bases at J; junction bases unmatched: 4. For this clone: What it recognizes is unknown.

This chain links TRBV2 with TRBJ1-4; 7 nucleotides match TRBD1. What was sequenced was PBMCs. The clonotype was recovered from a man over 45 in good health and CMV-seronegative. CDR3 sequence: CASSARGGTNEKLFF. The CDR3 DNA sequence: TGTGCCAGCAGTGCCCGAGGGGGCACTAATGAAAAACTGTTTTTT. The variable domain in full, completed from reference TRBV2 and TRBJ1-4, reads EPEVTQTPSHQVTQMGQEVILRCVPISNHLYFYWYRQILGQKVEFLVSFYNNEISEKSEIFDDQFSVERPDGSNFTLKIRSTKLEDSAMYFCASSARGGTNEKLFFGSGTQLSVL.